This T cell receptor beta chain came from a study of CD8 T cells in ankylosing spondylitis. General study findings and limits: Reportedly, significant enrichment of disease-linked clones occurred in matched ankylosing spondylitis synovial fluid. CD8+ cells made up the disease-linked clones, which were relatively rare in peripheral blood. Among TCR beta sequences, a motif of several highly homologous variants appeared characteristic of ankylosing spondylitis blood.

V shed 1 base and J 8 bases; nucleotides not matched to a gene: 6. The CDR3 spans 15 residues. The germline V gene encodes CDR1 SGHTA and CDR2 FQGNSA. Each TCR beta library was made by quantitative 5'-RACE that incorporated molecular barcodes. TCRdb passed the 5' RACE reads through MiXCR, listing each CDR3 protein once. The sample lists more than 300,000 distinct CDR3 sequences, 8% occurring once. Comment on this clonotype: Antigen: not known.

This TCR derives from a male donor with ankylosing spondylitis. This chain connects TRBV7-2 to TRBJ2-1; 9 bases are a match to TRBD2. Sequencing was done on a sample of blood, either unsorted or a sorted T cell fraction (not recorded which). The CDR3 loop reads CASSLVAGGPYEQFF. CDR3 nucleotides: TGTGCCAGCAGCTTAGTGGCGGGAGGGCCTTATGAGCAGTTCTTC. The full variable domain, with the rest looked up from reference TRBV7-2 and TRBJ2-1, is GAGVSQSPSNKVTEKGKDVELRCDPISGHTALYWYRQSLGQGLEFLIYFQGNSAPDKSGLPSDRFSAERTGGSVSTLTIQRTQQEDSAVYLCASSLVAGGPYEQFFGPGTRLTVL.